Presented here are 31 T cell receptor beta chains from one specimen sequenced in a study of CD4 T cells in relation to SARS-CoV-2 and coronaviruses. CD4+ T cells from unexposed donors were obtained before the COVID-19 pandemic (2011-2018). Isolation of CD4+ T cells took place after 10 days in culture. Libraries were prepared by immunoSEQ multiplex PCR; TCRdb keeps only in-frame clonotypes and omits some of them. The repertoire holds roughly 17,000 clones, with 65% to 85% as singletons. These TCRs' antigens remain unknown. Sequencing was done on a sample of CD4+ T cells from PBMCs, cultured in vitro. All receptors come from a human donor in good health.

This clone was counted a single time. The CDR3 DNA follows: TGTGCCAGCAGCTCCCAGGACCAGGGGGGAACTGAAGCTTTCTTT. Encoded protein: CASSSQDQGGTEAFF. The chain recombines TRBV5-6 with TRBJ1-1; 7 bases are a match to TRBD1. Germline V gives CDR1 SGHDT, CDR2 YYEEEE. With V trimmed by 3 bases and J by 5 bases, 10 bases remained unmatched. This CDR3 contains 15 residues.

The chain carries TRBV3-1 (or the pseudogene TRBV3-2) and TRBJ2-5; 10 nucleotides line up with TRBD2. Germline loops: CDR1 LGHDT, CDR2 YNNKEL (reference sequence). V was clipped by 4 bases and J by 2 bases; unmatched bases: 10. The CDR3 is 17 amino acids. This CDR3 is CASSRRGSGRGQETQYF. DNA for the CDR3: TGTGCCAGCAGCCGGAGGGGGAGCGGGAGGGGGCAAGAGACCCAGTACTTC.

The gene calls are TRBV27 and TRBJ2-4, with 8 bases matching TRBD1. Germline-derived CDR1 and CDR2 are MNHEY and SMNVEV (reference sequence). CDR3 length equals 18 residues. With 6 bases clipped from V and 1 base from J, the junction kept 14 bases outside the gene matches. Here the CDR3 reads CASRTDRVEVGAKNIQYF. CDR3 in DNA: TGTGCCAGCAGAACGGACAGGGTCGAGGTCGGGGCCAAAAACATTCAGTACTTC.

The chain is built from TRBV7-9 and TRBJ1-5, with D uncertain. This CDR3 is built from 16 residues. Germline CDR1 is SEHNR and CDR2 is FQNEAQ (reference sequence). V lost 1 base, J lost 2 bases, and 12 bases lay in between. DNA of the CDR3: TGTGCCAGCAGCTTAGTCTCTTCGAATGGCAATCAGCCCCAGCATTTT. Amino acid sequence: CASSLVSSNGNQPQHF.

The chain couples TRBV18 to TRBJ2-1; 10 bases line up with TRBD2. This CDR3 spans 16 amino acids. Looked up from germline, CDR1 is KGHSH and CDR2 is LQKENI. V shed 3 bases and J 4 bases; nucleotides not matched to a gene: 6. CDR3 loop: CASSPGASGRYNEQFF. DNA of the CDR3: TGTGCCAGCTCACCTGGGGCTAGCGGGAGATACAATGAGCAGTTCTTC.

The chain has TRBV4-1 and TRBJ2-4, with TRBD1 identical over 10 bases. Germline V gene data show CDR1 as MGHRA and CDR2 as YSYEKL. The CDR3 runs to 18 residues. V lost 3 bases and J lost 0; bases outside the gene matches: 8. DNA for the CDR3: TGCGCCAGCAGCCAGGGGACAGGGGATATAGTAGCCAAAAACATTCAGTACTTC. As protein: CASSQGTGDIVAKNIQYF.

The V and J genes are TRBV9 and TRBJ2-5; no clear D. Germline CDR1 and CDR2: SGDLS and YYNGEE. This CDR3 contains 16 residues. The V end was cut by 0 bases, the J end by 0 bases, with 12 bases between. CDR3 bases: TGTGCCAGCAGCGTAGAGGGCAGTGGGTACCAAGAGACCCAGTACTTC. Amino acid sequence: CASSVEGSGYQETQYF. Full variable domain (outside the CDR3, taken from reference TRBV9 and TRBJ2-5): DSGVTQTPKHLITATGQRVTLRCSPRSGDLSVYWYQQSLDQGLQFLIQYYNGEERAKGNILERFSAQQFPDLHSELNLSSLELGDSALYFCASSVEGSGYQETQYFGPGTRLLVL.

This clone came up a few times. The chain links TRBV19 to TRBJ1-2, with TRBD1 matching over 8 bases. After removal of 2 bases from V and 7 bases from J, the junction contained 6 bases not matched to a gene. The CDR3 runs 14 residues. The V gene's germline CDR1 is LNHDA and CDR2 SQIVND (reference sequence). The CDR3 region has the DNA TGTGCCAGTAGTATAACCAGGGGGCAGGGTGGCTACACCTTC. Translating gives CASSITRGQGGYTF. Looking up the rest from reference TRBV19 and TRBJ1-2 gives the full variable domain: DGGITQSPKYLFRKEGQNVTLSCEQNLNHDAMYWYRQDPGQGLRLIYYSQIVNDFQKGDIAEGYSVSREKKESFPLTVTSAQKNPTAFYLCASSITRGQGGYTFGSGTRLTVV.

This clone was seen only once. The chain uses TRBV10-3 and TRBJ2-3; unclear D gene. Germline loops: CDR1 ENHRY, CDR2 SYGVKD. Trimming removed 4 bases from V and 9 bases from J, with 8 bases in between. CDR3 length: 11 amino acids. The CDR3 spells CAISVERTQYF. The DNA for the CDR3 is TGTGCCATCAGTGTCGAAAGGACGCAGTATTTT.

This clone came up once. The chain uses TRBV2 and TRBJ2-7; D is ambiguous. The CDR3 extends over 12 amino acids. The germline V and J ends were trimmed by 4 bases and 0 bases, with 4 bases remaining between them. Germline V gene data show CDR1 as SNHLY and CDR2 as FYNNEI. CDR3 sequence reads: CASSASSYEQYF. In DNA form, the CDR3 reads TGTGCCAGCAGTGCCAGCTCCTACGAGCAGTACTTC. The full variable domain, with the rest looked up from reference TRBV2 and TRBJ2-7, is EPEVTQTPSHQVTQMGQEVILRCVPISNHLYFYWYRQILGQKVEFLVSFYNNEISEKSEIFDDQFSVERPDGSNFTLKIRSTKLEDSAMYFCASSASSYEQYFGPGTRLTVT.

The rearrangement joins TRBV28 to TRBJ1-1; D not resolved. CDR1 and CDR2 from the germline V gene are MDHEN and SYDVKM. The CDR3 is 12 residues long. V was trimmed by 10 bases and J by 8 bases, leaving 17 bases between them. The CDR3 nucleotides are TGTGCCACCTGGGGATGGCCCCAAGAAGCTTTCTTT. Protein: CATWGWPQEAFF.

V usage is TRBV7-3 and J usage is TRBJ2-7; D may be TRBD1 (6 bases). The CDR3 is 14 residues long. Trimming removed 5 bases at V and 1 base at J, with 12 bases between. Germline V gives CDR1 SGHTA, CDR2 FQGTGA. The CDR3 coding sequence is TGTGCCAGCAGCCCGACAGGTTGGTCCTACGAGCAGTACTTC. Encoded protein: CASSPTGWSYEQYF.

This clone is large by share. The chain employs TRBV27 and TRBJ2-7; 7 bases align to TRBD2. This CDR3 contains 15 residues. J gave up 6 bases and V 8 bases, and 16 bases lay outside the gene matches. Germline CDR1 MNHEY, CDR2 SMNVEV (reference sequence). This chain's CDR3 is CASAQMSGMGSEQYF. The CDR3, as DNA: TGTGCCAGCGCCCAAATGAGCGGGATGGGTAGCGAGCAGTACTTC.

The V call is TRBV21-1, the J call TRBJ1-2; the DNA was not compared with TRBD1, the D call given in the table. TRBV21-1 is a known pseudogene. This CDR3 contains 18 residues. The CDR3 loop is CASSKDRDLVWVRDGYTF. CDR3 DNA sequence: TGTGCCAGCAGCAAAGACAGGGACCTTGTTTGGGTCAGGGATGGCTACACCTTC.

This clone was seen a handful of times. The chain carries TRBV2 and TRBJ1-5; D might be TRBD1 (5 bases). CDR1 is SNHLY and CDR2 is FYNNEI in the germline V gene. The CDR3 contains 13 residues. Trimming removed 11 bases from V and 0 bases from J, with 11 bases in between. For the CDR3, the DNA is TGTGCCTGCGAACAGGATAGCAATCAGCCCCAGCATTTT. Amino acid sequence: CACEQDSNQPQHF. Full variable domain (outside the CDR3, taken from reference TRBV2 and TRBJ1-5): EPEVTQTPSHQVTQMGQEVILRCVPISNHLYFYWYRQILGQKVEFLVSFYNNEISEKSEIFDDQFSVERPDGSNFTLKIRSTKLEDSAMYFCACEQDSNQPQHFGDGTRLSIL.

The chain recombines TRBV5-1 with TRBJ2-7, with D maybe TRBD1 (6 bases). The CDR3 sequence is 12 residues long. V lost 5 bases, J lost 5 bases, and 11 bases lay in between. In germline, CDR1 is SGHRS, CDR2 YFSETQ. The CDR3 DNA sequence: TGCGCCAGCAGTTTACAGGGCAACGAGCAGTACTTC. Translation: CASSLQGNEQYF.

This chain uses TRBV19 with TRBJ1-5; TRBD1 might be the D (5 bases). CDR1 is LNHDA and CDR2 is SQIVND in the germline V gene (reference sequence). V was shortened by 6 bases and J by 2 bases, with 11 bases between the two germline ends. The CDR3 is made up of 14 amino acids. CDR3 amino acids: CASRAGWGNQPQHF. The CDR3 nucleotides read TGTGCCAGTAGGGCAGGGTGGGGCAATCAGCCCCAGCATTTT.

This rearrangement joins TRBV12-3 or TRBV12-4 to TRBJ1-6, with D possibly matching TRBD1 (5 bases). Trimming left V 5 bases short and J 7 bases short, with 9 bases between. The CDR3 is made up of 13 amino acids. CDR3 in DNA: TGTGCCAGCAGTAGACAGATGAATTCACCCCTCCACTTT. Translating gives CASSRQMNSPLHF.

J is TRBJ2-1 and V is TRBV9; D possibly corresponds to TRBD2 (5 bases). The CDR3 has 13 residues. Trimming removed 3 bases from V and 6 bases from J, with 10 bases in between. The germline CDR1 and CDR2 sequences are SGDLS and YYNGEE. The CDR3 nucleotides read TGTGCCAGCAGCGCGGACGCGGGCAATGAGCAGTTCTTC. This codes for CASSADAGNEQFF.

This clone is a singleton in its sample. The chain has TRBV28 and TRBJ1-5; 7 bases are a match to TRBD1. The CDR3 contains 17 residues. J lost 1 base, V lost 5 bases, and 11 bases had no gene match. Looked up from germline, CDR1 is MDHEN and CDR2 is SYDVKM. The CDR3 region has the DNA TGTGCCAGCAGTCCTCTCTTCCGGGACAGAAGCAATCAGCCCCAGCATTTT. As protein: CASSPLFRDRSNQPQHF.

The chain recombines TRBV5-6 with TRBJ1-2; D is unresolved. V was pared by 4 bases and J by 1 base, with 11 bases between. CDR1 SGHDT and CDR2 YYEEEE come from the germline V gene. This CDR3 has 14 amino acids. For the CDR3, the DNA is TGTGCCAGCAGCGTATCACAACGTAACTATGGCTACACCTTC. Its protein product is CASSVSQRNYGYTF.

V gene TRBV27 combines with J gene TRBJ2-1; 16 bases align to TRBD2. The CDR3 loop spans 16 amino acids. J gave up 3 bases and V 6 bases, and 2 bases lay outside the gene matches. Germline lookup yields CDR1 MNHEY and CDR2 SMNVEV (reference sequence). CDR3 DNA sequence: TGTGCCAGCAGGGGACTAGCGGGAGGGTACTACAATGAGCAGTTCTTC. Translating gives CASRGLAGGYYNEQFF.

This clone was detected only once. This chain uses TRBV19 with TRBJ2-5; D is uncertain. Trimming stripped 9 bases from V and 1 base from J, with 18 bases between. Germline V lookup: CDR1 LNHDA, CDR2 SQIVND (reference sequence). The CDR3 totals 15 residues. The CDR3 sequence is CASSPPRARQETQYF. Written as DNA, the CDR3 is TGTGCCAGCTCCCCCCCCCGGGCCCGCCAAGAGACCCAGTACTTC.

V and J are TRBV19 and TRBJ2-3; the D gene is possibly TRBD1 (5 bases). CDR3 length: 14 amino acids. The V and J ends lost 7 bases and 1 base respectively, with 12 bases between them. The germline gives CDR1 LNHDA, CDR2 SQIVND (reference sequence). As DNA, the CDR3 is TGTGCCAGTAAAAGGGGTCGGGGCACAGATACGCAGTATTTT. It codes for CASKRGRGTDTQYF. Combining the CDR3 with reference TRBV19 and TRBJ2-3 gives the whole variable domain DGGITQSPKYLFRKEGQNVTLSCEQNLNHDAMYWYRQDPGQGLRLIYYSQIVNDFQKGDIAEGYSVSREKKESFPLTVTSAQKNPTAFYLCASKRGRGTDTQYFGPGTRLTVL.

The chain couples TRBV13 to TRBJ2-3, with D possibly matching TRBD2 (5 bases). Germline V gene lookup returns CDR1 PRHDT and CDR2 FYEKMQ (reference sequence). V dropped 1 base and J dropped 0 bases, with 8 bases sitting between them. The CDR3 contains 15 residues. In DNA, the CDR3 is TGTGCCAGCAGCTTAGAACGGGGTAGCACAGATACGCAGTATTTT. Protein product: CASSLERGSTDTQYF. Variable domain in full (rest from reference TRBV13 and TRBJ2-3): AAGVIQSPRHLIKEKRETATLKCYPIPRHDTVYWYQQGPGQDPQFLISFYEKMQSDKGSIPDRFSAQQFSDYHSELNMSSLELGDSALYFCASSLERGSTDTQYFGPGTRLTVL.

A single count supports this clone. The chain couples TRBV18 to TRBJ1-2; D remains ambiguous. The ends were cut back, 0 bases at V and 8 bases at J, with 10 bases in the middle. Germline CDR1 KGHSH, CDR2 LQKENI. CDR3 length: 13 amino acids. DNA for the CDR3: TGTGCCAGCTCACCACCGGCAAAAGGAGGCTACACCTTC. This codes for CASSPPAKGGYTF.

The chain is built from TRBV6-1 and TRBJ1-1; no reliable D call. The CDR3 contains 13 residues. Germline-derived CDR1 and CDR2 are MNHNS and SASEGT. The V and J ends lost 2 bases and 8 bases respectively, with 12 bases between them. The CDR3: CASSEIWEGEAFF. For the CDR3, the DNA is TGTGCCAGCAGTGAAATCTGGGAGGGCGAAGCTTTCTTT.

The gene calls are TRBV7-9 and TRBJ1-1; D may be TRBD1 (6 bases). The CDR3 runs 15 residues. Germline assignment: CDR1 SEHNR and CDR2 FQNEAQ (reference sequence). The ends were cut back, 5 bases at V and 3 bases at J, with 16 bases in the middle. This CDR3 reads CASSHSGGGDTEAFF. The CDR3 DNA sequence: TGTGCCAGCAGCCACTCGGGAGGGGGAGACACTGAAGCTTTCTTT.

V is TRBV19 and J is TRBJ2-3; D remains ambiguous. The CDR3 is made up of 10 amino acids. CDR1 and CDR2 from the germline V gene are LNHDA and SQIVND (reference sequence). Between the trimmed V and J ends, which lost 8 bases and 3 bases, there was a span of 3 bases. CDR3 in DNA: TGTGCCAGTGGGACAGATACGCAGTATTTT. It codes for CASGTDTQYF.

In this sample, this clone turned up once. The chain links TRBV19 to TRBJ2-5, with TRBD2 identical over 9 bases. Trimming removed 5 bases from V and 6 bases from J; junction bases left unmatched: 10. The CDR3 is 15 residues long. From germline, CDR1 is LNHDA and CDR2 SQIVND (reference sequence). The CDR3 DNA reads as TGTGCCAGTAGTTCGGGACTAGCTTCTGTACAGACCCAGTACTTC. Amino acid sequence: CASSSGLASVQTQYF.

This clone was seen a handful of times. The V and J genes are TRBV7-3 and TRBJ2-5, with D possibly matching TRBD1 (5 bases). V shed 0 bases and J shed 5 bases, with 10 bases lying between them. The CDR3 is made up of 14 amino acids. In germline, CDR1 is SGHTA, CDR2 FQGTGA. Written as DNA, the CDR3 is TGTGCCAGCAGCTTAACAGGGGCCGGGGAGACCCAGTACTTC. Amino acid sequence: CASSLTGAGETQYF.